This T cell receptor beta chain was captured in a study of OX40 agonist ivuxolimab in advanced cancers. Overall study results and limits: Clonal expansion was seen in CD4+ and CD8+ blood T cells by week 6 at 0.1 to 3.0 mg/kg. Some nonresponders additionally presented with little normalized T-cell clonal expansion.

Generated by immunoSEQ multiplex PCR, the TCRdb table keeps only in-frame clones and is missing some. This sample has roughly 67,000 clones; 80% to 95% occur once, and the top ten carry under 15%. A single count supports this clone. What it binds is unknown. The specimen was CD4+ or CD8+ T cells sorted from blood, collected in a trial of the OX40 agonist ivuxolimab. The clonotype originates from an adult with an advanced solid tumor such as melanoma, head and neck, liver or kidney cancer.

Here the CDR3 reads CAWSVRAGARRWETQYF. Here the CDR3 DNA reads TGTGCCTGGAGTGTACGGGCAGGGGCGAGGAGGTGGGAGACCCAGTACTTC. The V gene is TRBV30, the J gene TRBJ2-5, with D possibly TRBD1 on 6 matching bases. V lost 0 bases to trimming and J lost 5 bases, with 22 bases between them. Per the germline V gene, CDR1 is GTSNPN and CDR2 is SVGIG (reference sequence). The CDR3 runs to 17 residues.